This TCR beta chain was sequenced during a study of blood T cells in healthy people across ages. From germline, CDR1 is SGDLS and CDR2 YYNGEE. This CDR3 has 14 amino acids. Trimming took off 3 bases at V and 3 bases at J, with 12 bases between the two ends. Combining a sample-barcoded 5' primer with a J-beta primer mix, a second PCR ran for 7 to 11 cycles. Each CDR3 protein gets one entry after TCRdb re-called the 5' RACE reads with MiXCR. In the table there are a few hundred thousand distinct CDR3 sequences, 25% to 35% of which are singletons. These data were also filed under a second study, of T cells of mothers and their children. As reported in that work: For related and unrelated pairs alike, thymic selection shapes TCR recombination output similarly.

The material sequenced was blood. The receptor was isolated from a boy between 2 and 10 years old in good health. The chain uses TRBV9 and TRBJ2-5; possibly TRBD1 for D (6 bases). In DNA, the CDR3 is TGTGCCAGCAGCGCGACTAACAGGGAAGAGACCCAGTACTTC. This gives the protein CASSATNREETQYF.